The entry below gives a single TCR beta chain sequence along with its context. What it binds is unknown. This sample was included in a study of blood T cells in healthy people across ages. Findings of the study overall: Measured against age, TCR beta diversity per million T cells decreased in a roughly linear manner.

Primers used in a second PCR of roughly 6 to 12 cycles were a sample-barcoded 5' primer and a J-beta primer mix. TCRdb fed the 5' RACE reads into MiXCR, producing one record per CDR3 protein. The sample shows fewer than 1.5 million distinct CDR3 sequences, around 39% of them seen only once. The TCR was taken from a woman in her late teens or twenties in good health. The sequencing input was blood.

CDR3: CASSLSGGRPMNTEAFF. The CDR3 bases are TGTGCCAGCAGTTTATCTGGTGGCAGACCGATGAACACTGAAGCTTTCTTT. The V and J genes are TRBV27 and TRBJ1-1; D is unresolved. V was pared by 0 bases and J by 0 bases, with 14 bases between. The CDR3 contains 17 residues. Germline CDR1 MNHEY, CDR2 SMNVEV (reference sequence).